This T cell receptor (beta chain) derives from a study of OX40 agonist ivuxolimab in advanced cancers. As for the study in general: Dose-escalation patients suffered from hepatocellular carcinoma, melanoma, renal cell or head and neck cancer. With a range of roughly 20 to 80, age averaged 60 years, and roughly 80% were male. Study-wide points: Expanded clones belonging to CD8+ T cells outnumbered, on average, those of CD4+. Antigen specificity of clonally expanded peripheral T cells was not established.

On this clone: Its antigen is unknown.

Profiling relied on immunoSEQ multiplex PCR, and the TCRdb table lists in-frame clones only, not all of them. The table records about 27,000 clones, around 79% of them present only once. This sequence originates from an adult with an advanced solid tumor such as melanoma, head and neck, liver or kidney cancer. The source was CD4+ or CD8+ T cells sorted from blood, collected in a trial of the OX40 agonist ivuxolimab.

The CDR3 DNA follows: TGCGCCAGCACCAAATCAGGGGGGGCCGGGACCTACGAGCAGTACTTC. Protein sequence: CASTKSGGAGTYEQYF. The genes are TRBV5-1 and TRBJ2-7; D is perhaps TRBD1 or TRBD2 (7 bases each). This CDR3 contains 16 residues. V lost 6 bases and J 2 bases, leaving 21 bases between the germline ends. CDR1 and CDR2 (germline): SGHRS, YFSETQ.